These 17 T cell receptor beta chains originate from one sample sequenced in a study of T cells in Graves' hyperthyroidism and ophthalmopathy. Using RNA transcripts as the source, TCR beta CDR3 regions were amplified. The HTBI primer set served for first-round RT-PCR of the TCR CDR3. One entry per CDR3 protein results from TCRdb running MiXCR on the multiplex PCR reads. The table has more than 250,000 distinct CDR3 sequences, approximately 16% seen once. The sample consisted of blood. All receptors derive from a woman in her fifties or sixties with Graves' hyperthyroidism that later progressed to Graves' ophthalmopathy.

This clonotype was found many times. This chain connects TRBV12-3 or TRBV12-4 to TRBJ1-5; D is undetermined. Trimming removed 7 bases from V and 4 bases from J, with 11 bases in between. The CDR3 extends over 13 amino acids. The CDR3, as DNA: TGTGCCAGCACCCTGACTCGGAATCAGCCCCAGCATTTT. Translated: CASTLTRNQPQHF.

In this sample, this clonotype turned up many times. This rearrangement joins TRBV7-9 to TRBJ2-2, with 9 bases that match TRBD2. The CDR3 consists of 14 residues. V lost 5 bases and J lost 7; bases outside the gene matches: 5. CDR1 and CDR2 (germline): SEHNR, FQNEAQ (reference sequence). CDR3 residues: CASSKTSGYGELFF. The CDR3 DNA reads TGTGCCAGCAGCAAGACTAGCGGTTACGGGGAGCTGTTTTTT.

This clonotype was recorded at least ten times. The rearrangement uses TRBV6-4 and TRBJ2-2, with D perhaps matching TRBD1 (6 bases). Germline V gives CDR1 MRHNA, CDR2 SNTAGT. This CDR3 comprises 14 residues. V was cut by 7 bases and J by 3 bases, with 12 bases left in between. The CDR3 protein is CASTPDSHTGELFF. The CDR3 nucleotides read TGTGCCAGCACCCCGGACAGCCACACCGGGGAGCTGTTTTTT.

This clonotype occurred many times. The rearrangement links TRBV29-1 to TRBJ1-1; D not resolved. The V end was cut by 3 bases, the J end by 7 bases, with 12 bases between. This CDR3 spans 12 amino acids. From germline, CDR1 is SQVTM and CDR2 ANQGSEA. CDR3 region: CSVEVVADEAFF. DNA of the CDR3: TGCAGCGTTGAGGTAGTAGCAGATGAAGCTTTCTTT.

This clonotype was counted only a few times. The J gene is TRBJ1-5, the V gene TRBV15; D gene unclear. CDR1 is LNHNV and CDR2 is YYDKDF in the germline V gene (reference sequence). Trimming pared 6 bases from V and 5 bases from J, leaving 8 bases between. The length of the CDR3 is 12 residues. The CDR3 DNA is TGTGCCACCAGACGGGGAGATCAGCCCCAGCATTTT. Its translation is CATRRGDQPQHF.

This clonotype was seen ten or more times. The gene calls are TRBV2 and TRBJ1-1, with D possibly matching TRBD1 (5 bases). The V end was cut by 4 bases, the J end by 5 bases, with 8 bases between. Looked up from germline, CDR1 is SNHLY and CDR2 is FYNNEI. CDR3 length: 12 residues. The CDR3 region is CASSGGRTEAFF. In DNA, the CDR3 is TGTGCCAGCAGTGGGGGCAGGACTGAAGCTTTCTTT.

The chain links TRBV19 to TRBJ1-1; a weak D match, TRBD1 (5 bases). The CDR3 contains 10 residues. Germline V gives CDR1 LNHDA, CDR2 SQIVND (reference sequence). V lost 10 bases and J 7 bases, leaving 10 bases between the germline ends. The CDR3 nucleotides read TGTGCCACCAGGGACGTTGAAGCTTTCTTT. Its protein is CATRDVEAFF.

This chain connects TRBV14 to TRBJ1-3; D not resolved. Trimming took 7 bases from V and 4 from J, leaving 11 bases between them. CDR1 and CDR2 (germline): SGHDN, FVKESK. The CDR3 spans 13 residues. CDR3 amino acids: CASTVTVGNTIYF. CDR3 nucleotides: TGTGCCAGCACGGTGACGGTCGGAAACACCATATATTTT.

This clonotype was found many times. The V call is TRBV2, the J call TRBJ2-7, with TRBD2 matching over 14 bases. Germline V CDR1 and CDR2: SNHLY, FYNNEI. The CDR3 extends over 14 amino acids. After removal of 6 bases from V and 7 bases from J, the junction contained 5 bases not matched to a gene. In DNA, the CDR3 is TGTGCCAGCAGGGGACTAGCGGGAGTTCAAGAGCAGTACTTC. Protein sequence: CASRGLAGVQEQYF.

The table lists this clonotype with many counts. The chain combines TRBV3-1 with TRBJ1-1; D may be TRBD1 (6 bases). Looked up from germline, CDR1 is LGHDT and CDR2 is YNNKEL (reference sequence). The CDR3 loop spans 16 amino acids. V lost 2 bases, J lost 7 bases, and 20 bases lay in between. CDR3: CASSQFFAGGRDEAFF. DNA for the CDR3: TGTGCCAGCAGCCAATTTTTCGCGGGGGGCCGTGATGAAGCTTTCTTT.

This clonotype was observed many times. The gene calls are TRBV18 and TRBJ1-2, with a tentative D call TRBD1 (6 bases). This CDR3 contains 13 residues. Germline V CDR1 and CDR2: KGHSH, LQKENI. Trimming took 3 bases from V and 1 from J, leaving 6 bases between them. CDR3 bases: TGTGCCAGCTCACCGGACAGTAACTATGGCTACACCTTC. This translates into CASSPDSNYGYTF.

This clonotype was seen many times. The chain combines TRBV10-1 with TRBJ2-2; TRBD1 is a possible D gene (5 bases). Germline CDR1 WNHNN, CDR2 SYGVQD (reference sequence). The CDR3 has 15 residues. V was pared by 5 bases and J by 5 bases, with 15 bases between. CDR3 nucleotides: TGCGCCAGCAGTAGAACGACAGTCAAGACCGGGGAGCTGTTTTTT. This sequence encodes CASSRTTVKTGELFF.

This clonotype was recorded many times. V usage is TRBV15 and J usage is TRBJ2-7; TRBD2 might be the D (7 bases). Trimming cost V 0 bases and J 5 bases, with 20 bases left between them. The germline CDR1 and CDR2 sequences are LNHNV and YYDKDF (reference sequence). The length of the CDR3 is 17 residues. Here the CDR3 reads CATSRDPGGRGGDEQYF. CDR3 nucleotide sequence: TGTGCCACCAGCAGAGATCCCGGGGGGCGGGGCGGGGACGAGCAGTACTTC.

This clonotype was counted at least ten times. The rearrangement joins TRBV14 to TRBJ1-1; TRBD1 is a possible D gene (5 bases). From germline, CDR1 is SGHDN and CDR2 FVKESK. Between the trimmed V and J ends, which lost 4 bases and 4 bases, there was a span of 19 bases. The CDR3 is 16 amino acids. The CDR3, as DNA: TGTGCCAGCAGCCTCCGGGCAGGGCAATCGGGCACTGAAGCTTTCTTT. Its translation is CASSLRAGQSGTEAFF.

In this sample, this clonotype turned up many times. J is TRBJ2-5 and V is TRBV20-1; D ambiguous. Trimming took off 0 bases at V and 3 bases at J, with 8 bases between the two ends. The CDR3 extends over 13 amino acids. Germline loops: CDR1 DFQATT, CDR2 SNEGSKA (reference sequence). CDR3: CSARDRTKETQYF. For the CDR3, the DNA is TGCAGTGCTAGAGATCGGACGAAAGAGACCCAGTACTTC.

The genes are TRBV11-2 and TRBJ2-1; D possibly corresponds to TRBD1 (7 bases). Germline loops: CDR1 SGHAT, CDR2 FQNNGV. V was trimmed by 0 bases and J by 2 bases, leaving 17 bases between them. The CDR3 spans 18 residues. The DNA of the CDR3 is TGTGCCAGCAGCTTAGATGGAGGGGGCGCGGGAACCTACAATGAGCAGTTCTTC. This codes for CASSLDGGGAGTYNEQFF. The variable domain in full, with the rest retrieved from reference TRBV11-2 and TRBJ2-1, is EAGVAQSPRYKIIEKRQSVAFWCNPISGHATLYWYQQILGQGPKLLIQFQNNGVVDDSQLPKDRFSAERLKGVDSTLKIQPAKLEDSAVYLCASSLDGGGAGTYNEQFFGPGTRLTVL.

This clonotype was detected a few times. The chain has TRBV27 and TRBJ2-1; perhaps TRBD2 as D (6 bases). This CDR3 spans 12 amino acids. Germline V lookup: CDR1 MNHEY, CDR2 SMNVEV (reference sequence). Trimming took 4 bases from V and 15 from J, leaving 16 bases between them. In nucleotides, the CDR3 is TGTGCCAGCAGTTCCACGACTAGTTTATGGTTCTTC. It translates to CASSSTTSLWFF.